The sample holds many counts of the clone carrying this TCR beta chain. The antigen is undetermined. The data belong to a study of read filtering for tumor transcriptome and immune sequencing. The overall study: R-ISS stage counts were 8 or 9 for I, 16 for II, about 7 for III. IR-seq gave about 3.5 to 10.27 million TCR reads per sample; RNA-seq gave about 80 to 1,300. Study findings and constraints: The sorted CD138-negative fraction was a mixed bone marrow immune population, not purified T cells. Dropping single-read clonotypes raised IR-seq and RNA-seq shared-clonotype correlation.

Molecular barcoded adaptors covering alpha/delta and beta/gamma chains were used on roughly 400 ng RNA. TCRdb re-called the reads with MiXCR, one entry per CDR3 protein. This sample carries 45,000 to 55,000 distinct CDR3 sequences, roughly 18% of them seen once, and the ten largest clones take over 15%. This CDR3 has 13 amino acids. Trimming cost V 6 bases and J 2 bases, with 11 bases left between them. Germline V gene lookup returns CDR1 MNHEY and CDR2 SVGAGI. The chain employs TRBV6-5 and TRBJ2-7; D gene uncertain. The sequenced sample consisted of a population of CD138-negative cells sorted from bone marrow. The receptor's source is a donor aged 40 or older with multiple myeloma. Written as DNA, the CDR3 is TGTGCCAGCAGGTTGGAGAGCACCTACGAGCAGTACTTC. It is translated as CASRLESTYEQYF.